The 28 T cell receptor beta chains below come from one sample, sequenced in a study of blood T cell repertoires in COVID-19 (dated by TCRdb to 2020 to 2021). Library preparation employed the immunoSEQ multiplex PCR assay. TCRdb's version of the immuneACCESS table is confined to in-frame rearrangements and falls short of the full clone set. An unresolved V gene accounts for under half of the shortfall where checked; the remainder is of unknown origin. Within this sample are 260,000 or so clones, with roughly 76% of them counted one time only. The leading ten clones occupy 6.5% to 8.5% of the sample. The specimen was peripheral blood. These receptors were taken from a woman aged 80 or over with COVID-19, enrolled during active disease.

This clone was seen only a few times. The chain joins TRBV29-1 to TRBJ1-2; D gene uncertain. The CDR3 totals 13 residues. Germline V gives CDR1 SQVTM, CDR2 ANQGSEA. The V end was cut by 3 bases, the J end by 7 bases, with 15 bases between. CDR3 sequence: CSVEKSGSTGYTF. CDR3 DNA: TGCAGCGTTGAGAAGTCGGGAAGTACTGGCTACACCTTC.

The rearrangement uses TRBV5-1 and TRBJ1-1; 9 positions agree with TRBD1. Germline V gives CDR1 SGHRS, CDR2 YFSETQ. V shed 1 base, J shed 4 bases, and the junction held 2 bases outside the gene matches. This CDR3 has 14 residues. CDR3 in DNA: TGCGCCAGCAGCTTGCAGACAGGGGGCACTGAAGCTTTCTTT. It codes for CASSLQTGGTEAFF.

This chain connects TRBV18 to TRBJ1-1, with D tentatively TRBD1 (6 bases). Per germline, CDR1 KGHSH and CDR2 LQKENI. The CDR3 totals 14 residues. Between the trimmed V and J ends, which lost 3 bases and 5 bases, there was a span of 13 bases. Written as DNA, the CDR3 is TGTGCCAGCTCACCTTTTTCAGGGGTTACTGAAGCTTTCTTT. It specifies CASSPFSGVTEAFF.

This chain uses TRBV18 with TRBJ1-1; D is perhaps TRBD1 (5 bases). Germline V gives CDR1 KGHSH, CDR2 LQKENI. The V gene lost 3 bases and the J gene lost 6 bases, with 14 bases spanning the gap. The CDR3 consists of 14 residues. The CDR3 DNA follows: TGTGCCAGCTCACCGACCCAGGTAGGGGCTGAAGCTTTCTTT. It yields the protein CASSPTQVGAEAFF. Full variable domain (rest looked up from reference TRBV18 and TRBJ1-1): NAGVMQNPRHLVRRRGQEARLRCSPMKGHSHVYWYRQLPEEGLKFMVYLQKENIIDESGMPKERFSAEFPKEGPSILRIQQVVRGDSAAYFCASSPTQVGAEAFFGQGTRLTVV.

Only one count was recorded for this clone. The V call is TRBV5-6, the J call TRBJ2-7; possible D gene TRBD1, 6 bases. The CDR3 has 14 residues. The ends were cut back, 2 bases at V and 3 bases at J, with 12 bases in the middle. CDR1 is SGHDT and CDR2 is YYEEEE in the germline V gene. The CDR3 DNA follows: TGTGCCAGCAGCTTAAGGACAGCCGACTACGAGCAGTACTTC. Translated, it gives CASSLRTADYEQYF.

The CDR3 DNA sequence: TGCGCCAGCAGCCAGACAGATACTTACACTGAAGCTTTCTTT. Amino acid sequence: CASSQTDTYTEAFF. The chain joins TRBV5-1 to TRBJ1-1, with D possibly TRBD1 on 5 matching bases. The germline V gene has CDR1 SGHRS and CDR2 YFSETQ. Trimming stripped 4 bases from V and 3 bases from J, with 13 bases between. This CDR3 is 14 amino acids long.

This clone was seen just once. V gene TRBV6-2 or TRBV6-3 combines with J gene TRBJ1-5; D may be TRBD1 (5 bases). Trimming removed 6 bases from V and 1 base from J, with 13 bases in between. CDR3 length equals 15 residues. The germline CDR1 and CDR2 sequences are MNHEY and SVGEGT. The CDR3 spells CASSLYRKSNQPQHF. Written as DNA, the CDR3 is TGTGCCAGCAGCCTTTACAGGAAAAGCAATCAGCCCCAGCATTTT.

The chain joins TRBV10-3 to TRBJ1-1; perhaps TRBD1 as D (6 bases). Germline V gene sequence: CDR1 ENHRY, CDR2 SYGVKD. CDR3 length equals 14 residues. The V end lost 5 bases, the J end lost 0 bases, and 10 bases lay between the germline ends. Written as DNA, the CDR3 is TGTGCCATCAGTTCCACAGGGTTGAACACTGAAGCTTTCTTT. Protein product: CAISSTGLNTEAFF.

A single count supports this clone. V is TRBV19 and J is TRBJ1-4; 7 bases are shared with TRBD1. Unmatched junction bases numbered 4, after V lost 3 bases and J lost 0 bases. The CDR3 is made up of 16 amino acids. Germline values: CDR1 LNHDA, CDR2 SQIVND (reference sequence). CDR3: CASSILGTATNEKLFF. The CDR3 DNA reads as TGTGCCAGTAGTATTCTTGGGACAGCAACTAATGAAAAACTGTTTTTT.

This chain connects TRBV7-9 to TRBJ2-5; a possible D gene is TRBD1 (5 bases). This CDR3 spans 13 amino acids. The V end lost 8 bases, the J end lost 1 base, and 11 bases lay between the germline ends. The V gene's germline CDR1 is SEHNR and CDR2 FQNEAQ (reference sequence). This CDR3 is CASRSQVQETQYF. As DNA, the CDR3 is TGTGCCAGCCGGTCACAGGTCCAAGAGACCCAGTACTTC.

The chain joins TRBV19 to TRBJ2-2, with a weak D call TRBD1 (6 bases). CDR1 and CDR2 (germline): LNHDA, SQIVND (reference sequence). This CDR3 comprises 15 residues. Trimming left V 6 bases short and J 0 bases short, with 11 bases between. The CDR3 region is CASRKGHPNTGELFF. The CDR3 DNA follows: TGTGCCAGTAGGAAGGGACATCCGAACACCGGGGAGCTGTTTTTT. Supplemented by reference TRBV19 and TRBJ2-2, the full variable domain reads DGGITQSPKYLFRKEGQNVTLSCEQNLNHDAMYWYRQDPGQGLRLIYYSQIVNDFQKGDIAEGYSVSREKKESFPLTVTSAQKNPTAFYLCASRKGHPNTGELFFGEGSRLTVL.

This clone turned up a few times. This rearrangement joins TRBV11-2 to TRBJ2-2; the match to TRBD2 covers 8 bases. With V trimmed by 2 bases and J by 6 bases, 8 bases remained unmatched. This CDR3 has 16 amino acids. The germline gives CDR1 SGHAT, CDR2 FQNNGV. CDR3: CASSLLQAGVSGELFF. The CDR3, as DNA: TGTGCCAGCAGCTTATTGCAAGCGGGGGTATCCGGGGAGCTGTTTTTT.

The chain has TRBV5-1 and TRBJ2-3, with TRBD2 identical over 7 bases. The ends lost 1 base at V and 5 bases at J; junction bases unmatched: 4. There are 14 residues in the CDR3. Germline assignment: CDR1 SGHRS and CDR2 YFSETQ. The DNA of the CDR3 is TGCGCCAGCAGCTTGCGAGGGAGGGGAGATACGCAGTATTTT. Translating gives CASSLRGRGDTQYF.

This clone was recorded a few times. The chain recombines TRBV7-3 with TRBJ1-2; D gene ambiguous. Looked up from germline, CDR1 is SGHTA and CDR2 is FQGTGA. CDR3 length equals 13 residues. Trimming removed 0 bases from V and 13 bases from J, with 15 bases in between. CDR3 sequence (DNA): TGTGCCAGCAGCTTAACTCAAATACGTACTCTCACCTTC. Its protein is CASSLTQIRTLTF.

The V call is TRBV7-8, the J call TRBJ1-4; D ambiguous. V shed 1 base and J shed 0 bases, with 6 bases lying between them. There are 15 residues in the CDR3. CDR1 and CDR2 from the germline V gene are SGHVS and FQNEAQ. For the CDR3, the DNA is TGTGCCAGCAGCTTAGGCCAGTCAACTAATGAAAAACTGTTTTTT. It specifies CASSLGQSTNEKLFF.

This clone was observed a few times. The chain joins TRBV7-3 to TRBJ2-1; 8 nucleotides line up with TRBD2. CDR3 size: 15 residues. The J segment lost 2 bases and the V segment lost 4 bases, leaving 4 bases of the junction unmatched. Germline CDR1 and CDR2: SGHTA and FQGTGA. This CDR3 reads CASSSSGGAYNEQFF. CDR3 bases: TGTGCCAGCAGCTCCTCCGGGGGGGCCTACAATGAGCAGTTCTTC.

This rearrangement joins TRBV2 to TRBJ2-7, with no clear D. Trimming took off 3 bases at V and 7 bases at J, with 7 bases between the two ends. Germline-derived CDR1 and CDR2 are SNHLY and FYNNEI. This CDR3 has 11 residues. Here the CDR3 reads CASSETWEQYF. The CDR3 DNA reads TGTGCCAGCAGTGAGACTTGGGAGCAGTACTTC.

The chain couples TRBV6-5 to TRBJ2-5; TRBD2 is a possible D gene (5 bases). The germline V gene encodes CDR1 MNHEY and CDR2 SVGAGI. CDR3 length: 13 amino acids. The germline V and J ends were trimmed by 6 bases and 4 bases, with 12 bases remaining between them. CDR3 coding DNA: TGTGCCAGCAGACGACTATCCCCAGAGACCCAGTACTTC. Translation: CASRRLSPETQYF.

Only a few counts were recorded for this clone. The chain carries TRBV4-1 and TRBJ2-7; 7 bases fit TRBD2. The trim removed 1 base at V and 2 bases at J, leaving 11 bases unmatched. This CDR3 has 17 residues. Germline CDR1 reads MGHRA; CDR2 reads YSYEKL. CDR3 nucleotides: TGCGCCAGCAGCCAAGGGCCCCCCAGCGGGGTGACCTACGAGCAGTACTTC. Its protein product is CASSQGPPSGVTYEQYF.

This chain uses TRBV19 with TRBJ1-2, with a weak D call TRBD1 (5 bases). The CDR3 consists of 15 residues. Trimming removed 7 bases from V and 1 base from J, with 16 bases in between. Germline V gene lookup returns CDR1 LNHDA and CDR2 SQIVND (reference sequence). The CDR3 is CASTYSRGLNYGYTF. Written as DNA, the CDR3 is TGTGCCAGTACCTATTCGAGGGGACTTAACTATGGCTACACCTTC.

Only one count was recorded for this clone. This rearrangement joins TRBV9 to TRBJ1-5; TRBD1 is a possible D gene (6 bases). The CDR3 runs 18 residues. The germline gives CDR1 SGDLS, CDR2 YYNGEE. Trimming removed 4 bases at V and 2 bases at J, with 22 bases between. CDR3 region: CASSFRITGQQGNQPQHF. The CDR3 DNA sequence: TGTGCCAGCAGCTTTCGTATTACGGGACAACAGGGCAATCAGCCCCAGCATTTT. The full variable domain, rest sourced from reference TRBV9 and TRBJ1-5, is DSGVTQTPKHLITATGQRVTLRCSPRSGDLSVYWYQQSLDQGLQFLIQYYNGEERAKGNILERFSAQQFPDLHSELNLSSLELGDSALYFCASSFRITGQQGNQPQHFGDGTRLSIL.

The gene calls are TRBV11-2 and TRBJ2-1; 9 bases line up with TRBD1. The CDR3 is 17 residues long. Trimming took 5 bases from V and 3 from J; bases not matched to a gene: 11. Per the germline V gene, CDR1 is SGHAT and CDR2 is FQNNGV. The CDR3 bases are TGTGCCAGCAGCCTCGGGACAGGGAATCCCCTCTACAATGAGCAGTTCTTC. Translating gives CASSLGTGNPLYNEQFF.

V is TRBV24-1 and J is TRBJ2-2; possible D gene TRBD1, 5 bases. Germline CDR1 KGHDR, CDR2 SFDVKD. The CDR3 consists of 13 residues. With 7 bases removed from V and 5 bases from J, the gap between germline ends came to 10 bases. CDR3 in DNA: TGTGCCACCAGGCAGGGTCGGACCGGGGAGCTGTTTTTT. Amino acid sequence: CATRQGRTGELFF.

The chain combines TRBV5-1 with TRBJ1-4; a weak D match, TRBD1 (5 bases). Trimming stripped 4 bases from V and 6 bases from J, with 13 bases between. The CDR3 sequence is 14 residues long. Germline CDR1 is SGHRS and CDR2 is YFSETQ. The CDR3 is CASSTGLLDEKLFF. Here the CDR3 DNA reads TGCGCCAGCAGCACAGGCCTCCTCGATGAAAAACTGTTTTTT. Supplemented by reference TRBV5-1 and TRBJ1-4, the full variable domain reads KAGVTQTPRYLIKTRGQQVTLSCSPISGHRSVSWYQQTPGQGLQFLFEYFSETQRNKGNFPGRFSGRQFSNSRSEMNVSTLELGDSALYLCASSTGLLDEKLFFGSGTQLSVL.

The chain uses TRBV5-1 and TRBJ2-7, with D perhaps TRBD1 (6 bases). Germline V gene data show CDR1 as SGHRS and CDR2 as YFSETQ. CDR3 size: 14 residues. Trimming took off 7 bases at V and 2 bases at J, with 16 bases between the two ends. CDR3 region: CASHTRGGPYEQYF. As DNA, the CDR3 is TGCGCCAGCCACACTCGTGGGGGCCCCTACGAGCAGTACTTC.

The chain recombines TRBV29-1 with TRBJ1-1; a possible D gene is TRBD1 (5 bases). V was clipped by 7 bases and J by 6 bases, with 18 bases between them. CDR3 length: 13 amino acids. In germline, CDR1 is SQVTM, CDR2 ANQGSEA. CDR3: CSGWGVGKSEAFF. Here the CDR3 DNA reads TGCAGCGGCTGGGGGGTAGGGAAATCTGAAGCTTTCTTT.

CDR3 sequence reads: CASSTGQANEKLFF. The CDR3 region has the DNA TGCGCCAGCTCCACAGGGCAGGCAAATGAAAAACTGTTTTTT. V gene TRBV5-1 combines with J gene TRBJ1-4; D is possibly TRBD1 (6 bases). The CDR3 length is 14 residues. Germline CDR1 and CDR2: SGHRS and YFSETQ. The V end lost 7 bases, the J end lost 5 bases, and 15 bases lay between the germline ends.

The rearrangement links TRBV27 to TRBJ2-2, with TRBD1 identical over 8 bases. The CDR3 is 14 amino acids. V dropped 6 bases and J dropped 4; count of bases not matched to a gene: 4. Germline values: CDR1 MNHEY, CDR2 SMNVEV (reference sequence). The DNA for the CDR3 is TGTGCCAGCAGGGTAACAGGGGGCACCGGGGAGCTGTTTTTT. Protein: CASRVTGGTGELFF.